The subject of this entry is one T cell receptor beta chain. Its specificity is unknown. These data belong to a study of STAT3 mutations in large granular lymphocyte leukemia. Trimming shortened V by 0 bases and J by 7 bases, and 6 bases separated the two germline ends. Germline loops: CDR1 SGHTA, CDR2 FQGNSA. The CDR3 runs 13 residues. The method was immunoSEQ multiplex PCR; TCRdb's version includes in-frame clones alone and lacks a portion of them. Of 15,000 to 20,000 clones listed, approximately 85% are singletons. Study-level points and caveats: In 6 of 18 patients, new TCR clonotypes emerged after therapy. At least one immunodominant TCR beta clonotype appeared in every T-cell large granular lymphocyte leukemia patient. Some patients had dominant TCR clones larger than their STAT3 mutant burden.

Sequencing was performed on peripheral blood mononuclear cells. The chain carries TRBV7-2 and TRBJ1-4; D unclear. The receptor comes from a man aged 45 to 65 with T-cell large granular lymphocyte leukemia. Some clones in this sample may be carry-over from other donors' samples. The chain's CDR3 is CASSLARSEKLFF. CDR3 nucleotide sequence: TGTGCCAGCAGCTTAGCGCGAAGTGAAAAACTGTTTTTT. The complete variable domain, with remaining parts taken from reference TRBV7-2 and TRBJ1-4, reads GAGVSQSPSNKVTEKGKDVELRCDPISGHTALYWYRQSLGQGLEFLIYFQGNSAPDKSGLPSDRFSAERTGGSVSTLTIQRTQQEDSAVYLCASSLARSEKLFFGSGTQLSVL.